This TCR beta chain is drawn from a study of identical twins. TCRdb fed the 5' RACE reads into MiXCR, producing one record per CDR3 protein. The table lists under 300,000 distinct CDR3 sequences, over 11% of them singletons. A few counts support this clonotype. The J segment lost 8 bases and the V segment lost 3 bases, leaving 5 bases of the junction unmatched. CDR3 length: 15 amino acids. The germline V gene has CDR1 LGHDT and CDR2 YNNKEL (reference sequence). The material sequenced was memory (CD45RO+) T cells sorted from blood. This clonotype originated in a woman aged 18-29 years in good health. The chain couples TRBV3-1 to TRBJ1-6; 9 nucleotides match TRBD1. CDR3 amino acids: CASSQGTGRDSPLHF. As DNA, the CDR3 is TGTGCCAGCAGCCAGGGGACAGGGAGGGATTCACCCCTCCACTTT. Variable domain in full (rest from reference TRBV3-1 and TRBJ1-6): DTAVSQTPKYLVTQMGNDKSIKCEQNLGHDTMYWYKQDSKKFLKIMFSYNNKELIINETVPNRFSPKSPDKAHLNLHINSLELGDSAVYFCASSQGTGRDSPLHFGNGTRLTVT.